The following is a TCR beta chain sequence with its context. Its antigen is unidentified. These data belong to a study of identical twins. The CDR3 length is 16 residues. Trimming stripped 4 bases from V and 7 bases from J, with 20 bases between. CDR1 is MNHEY and CDR2 is SVGEGT in the germline V gene. Study results and limitations: Twin-shared out-of-frame alpha sequences showed excess low generation probability.

TCRdb reanalysed the 5' RACE reads using MiXCR and keeps one entry per CDR3 protein. The sample holds fewer than 500,000 distinct CDR3 sequences, 13% to 15% seen once. The same sample was also used in a study of yellow fever vaccine responses in identical twins.

The sequencing sample was made of CD4+ T cells sorted from blood. The chain has TRBV6-2 or TRBV6-3 and TRBJ2-1; TRBD2 is a possible D gene (5 bases). The sequence derives from a woman in her late teens or twenties in good health. This chain's CDR3 is CASSSPAGKSTNEQFF. Here the CDR3 DNA reads TGTGCCAGCAGTTCCCCTGCCGGGAAAAGTACGAATGAGCAGTTCTTC.